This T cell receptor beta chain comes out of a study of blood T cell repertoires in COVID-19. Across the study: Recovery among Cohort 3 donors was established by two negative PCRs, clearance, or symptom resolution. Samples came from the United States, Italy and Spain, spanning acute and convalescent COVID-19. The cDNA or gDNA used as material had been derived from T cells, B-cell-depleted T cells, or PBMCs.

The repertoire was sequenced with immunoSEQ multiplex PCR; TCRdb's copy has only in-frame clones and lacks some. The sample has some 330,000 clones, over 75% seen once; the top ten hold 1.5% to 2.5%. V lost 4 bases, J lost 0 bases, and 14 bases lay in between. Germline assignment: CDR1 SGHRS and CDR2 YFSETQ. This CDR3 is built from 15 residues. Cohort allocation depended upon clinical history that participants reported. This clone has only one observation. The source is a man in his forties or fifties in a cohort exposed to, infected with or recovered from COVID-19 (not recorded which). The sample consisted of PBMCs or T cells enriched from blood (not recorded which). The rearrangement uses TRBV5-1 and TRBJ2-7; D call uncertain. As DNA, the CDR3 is TGCGCCAGCAGCGCTCTGACTGCCAGCTCCTACGAGCAGTACTTC. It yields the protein CASSALTASSYEQYF.